This T cell receptor beta chain appears in the sequencing data of a study of T cells in Graves' hyperthyroidism and ophthalmopathy. Study context: The blood sample was taken at first diagnosis, before treatment began.

This CDR3 comprises 14 residues. CDR1 is MDHEN and CDR2 is SYDVKM in the germline V gene. Between the trimmed V and J ends, which lost 3 bases and 7 bases, there was a span of 15 bases. The TCR beta CDR3 regions underwent amplification using RNA transcripts as the source. TCR CDR3 underwent first-round RT-PCR with the HTBI primer set. TCRdb ran MiXCR on the multiplex PCR reads and lists one entry per CDR3 protein. Of under 400,000 distinct CDR3 sequences listed, roughly 13% are singletons. This clonotype was seen repeatedly, ten times or more. The rearrangement links TRBV28 to TRBJ1-2; no clear D. The sequenced sample was blood. The sequence came from a woman between 18 and 29 years old with Graves' hyperthyroidism. CDR3 in amino acids: CASSLSPSSSGYTF. CDR3 sequence (DNA): TGTGCCAGCAGTTTGTCCCCTAGCAGTAGTGGCTACACCTTC.